This T cell receptor (beta chain) was identified in a study of cytomegalovirus exposure and HLA in healthy donors. General study points: In a later analysis, the majority of CMV-associated beta chains seemingly showed HLA restriction.

This CDR3 region has 13 residues. Germline lookup yields CDR1 SGHRS and CDR2 YFSETQ. The germline V and J ends were trimmed by 0 bases and 4 bases, with 8 bases remaining between them. For this clone: Its antigen is not known. Distinct nucleotide sequences in the sample also encode this CDR3.

PCR involved 60 Vbeta and 13 Jbeta primers. Assay used: immunoSEQ multiplex PCR; TCRdb lists only in-frame clones, some missing. Of 100,000 or so clones listed, around 75% are singletons. This receptor was identified in a young man in good health and CMV-seropositive. The gene calls are TRBV5-1 and TRBJ2-7; the D is unclear. The sample comprised PBMCs. This chain's CDR3 is CASSLDGAYEQYF. In DNA, the CDR3 is TGCGCCAGCAGCTTGGATGGAGCATACGAGCAGTACTTC.